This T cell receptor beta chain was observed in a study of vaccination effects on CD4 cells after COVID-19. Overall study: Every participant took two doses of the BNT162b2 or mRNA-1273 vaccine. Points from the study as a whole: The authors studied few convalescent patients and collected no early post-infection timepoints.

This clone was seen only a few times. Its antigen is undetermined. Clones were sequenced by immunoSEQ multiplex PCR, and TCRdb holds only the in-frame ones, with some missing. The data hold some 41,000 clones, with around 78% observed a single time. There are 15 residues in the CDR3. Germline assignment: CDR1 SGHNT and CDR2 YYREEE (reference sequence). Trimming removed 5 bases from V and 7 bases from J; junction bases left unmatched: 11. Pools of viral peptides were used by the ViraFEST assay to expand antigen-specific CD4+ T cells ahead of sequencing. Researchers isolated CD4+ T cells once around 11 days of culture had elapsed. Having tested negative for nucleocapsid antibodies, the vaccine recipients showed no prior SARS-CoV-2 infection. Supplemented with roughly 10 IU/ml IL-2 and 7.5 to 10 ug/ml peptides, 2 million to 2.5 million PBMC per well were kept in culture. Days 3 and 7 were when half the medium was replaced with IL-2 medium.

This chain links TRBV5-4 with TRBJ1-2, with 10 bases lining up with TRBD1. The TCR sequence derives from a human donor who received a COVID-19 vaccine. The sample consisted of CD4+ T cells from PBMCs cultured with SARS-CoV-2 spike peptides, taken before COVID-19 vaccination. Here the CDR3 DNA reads TGTGCCAGCAGTCCTGCCGGGACAGGGGAGTTTGGCTACACCTTC. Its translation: CASSPAGTGEFGYTF.